This T cell receptor beta chain was captured in a study of shared clonotypes between healthy human individuals. This CDR3 is 13 amino acids long. The V end lost 6 bases, the J end lost 9 bases, and 17 bases lay between the germline ends. Germline V CDR1 and CDR2: MNHNS, SASEGT. Method: immunoSEQ multiplex PCR; TCRdb's copy keeps in-frame clones and lacks some. The sample holds roughly 1 million clones, around 78% seen once. The V call is TRBV6-1, the J call TRBJ1-2; possible D gene TRBD1, 5 bases. The receptor was isolated from a man in his late teens or twenties in good health. Some clones in this sample may be carry-over from other donors' samples. Input material: memory CD4+ T cells from PBMCs. Sample subset: CD45RA-negative fraction. The CDR3 spells CASRGTYGGSYTF. CDR3 nucleotides: TGTGCCAGCAGAGGGACCTACGGGGGAAGCTACACCTTC.